Below are 13 T cell receptor beta chains sequenced from a single sample in a study of radiotherapy plus CTLA-4 blockade in lung cancer (dated by TCRdb to between 2017 and 2018). The library was obtained by the immunoSEQ multiplex PCR assay. TCRdb took this table from immuneACCESS and kept in-frame rearrangements with V and J called. Such tables lack part of the clones; where checked against another copy, unresolved V genes explain under half of the gap, and the rest is unexplained. In all, the sample holds tens of thousands of clones, and around 86% of those were seen once. Roughly 14% of the sample is held by the ten biggest clonotypes. The sample consisted of peripheral blood, taken from a patient treated with radiotherapy plus ipilimumab. These receptor sequences come from a human donor with non-small cell lung cancer that progressed on radiotherapy plus ipilimumab.

For the CDR3, the DNA is TGTGCCTCTTGTGGGGGGACCTACAATGAGCAGTTCTTC. This codes for CASCGGTYNEQFF. The chain recombines TRBV28 with TRBJ2-1, with D possibly TRBD2 on 6 matching bases. This CDR3 has 13 amino acids. The V end lost 11 bases, the J end lost 2 bases, and 13 bases lay between the germline ends. From germline, CDR1 is MDHEN and CDR2 SYDVKM.

This chain joins TRBV2 and TRBJ2-4; tentative D call: TRBD1 (6 bases). Trimming stripped 7 bases from V and 0 bases from J, with 19 bases between. Germline CDR1 SNHLY, CDR2 FYNNEI. The CDR3 has 17 residues. The CDR3 region is CASKPPGQNGAKNIQYF. The CDR3, as DNA: TGTGCCAGCAAGCCCCCCGGACAGAATGGAGCCAAAAACATTCAGTACTTC. The full variable domain, with the rest looked up from reference TRBV2 and TRBJ2-4, is EPEVTQTPSHQVTQMGQEVILRCVPISNHLYFYWYRQILGQKVEFLVSFYNNEISEKSEIFDDQFSVERPDGSNFTLKIRSTKLEDSAMYFCASKPPGQNGAKNIQYFGAGTRLSVL.

The rearrangement joins TRBV6-1 to TRBJ1-2, with D possibly TRBD1 on 6 matching bases. The V and J ends lost 2 bases and 4 bases respectively, with 11 bases between them. The CDR3 runs to 14 residues. The germline gives CDR1 MNHNS, CDR2 SASEGT. CDR3 nucleotide sequence: TGTGCCAGCAGTGAAATCACAGGGCCCTATGGCTACACCTTC. The encoded protein is CASSEITGPYGYTF.

The chain recombines TRBV7-7 with TRBJ2-2; 10 bases line up with TRBD2. The CDR3 contains 19 residues. Trimming removed 2 bases from V and 1 base from J; junction bases left unmatched: 10. The V gene's germline CDR1 is SSHAT and CDR2 FNYEAQ (reference sequence). In nucleotides, the CDR3 is TGTGCCAGCAGCTTAACGGCGTCTGGACTAGCGGAGAACACCGGGGAGCTGTTTTTT. Translating it yields CASSLTASGLAENTGELFF.

On this clone: This CDR3 is also generated by other DNA sequences in the sample. This rearrangement joins TRBV9 to TRBJ2-2, with D perhaps matching TRBD1 (6 bases). V was pared by 2 bases and J by 0 bases, with 11 bases between. There are 16 residues in the CDR3. Germline loops: CDR1 SGDLS, CDR2 YYNGEE. In DNA, the CDR3 is TGTGCCAGCAGCGTGGGTGGGGGCGCGAACACCGGGGAGCTGTTTTTT. Its translation is CASSVGGGANTGELFF.

DNA of the CDR3: TGTGCCAGCAGCTTTCGACTAGCGGGAGTTGTCCACGAGCAGTACTTC. Amino acid sequence: CASSFRLAGVVHEQYF. This sequence joins TRBV5-5 and TRBJ2-7; 12 bases map to TRBD2. This CDR3 has 16 amino acids. Looked up from germline, CDR1 is SGHKS and CDR2 is YYEKEE (reference sequence). V dropped 2 bases and J dropped 5; count of bases not matched to a gene: 8.

The chain combines TRBV20-1 with TRBJ2-1; D uncertain. CDR3 length: 11 amino acids. V was shortened by 3 bases and J by 12 bases, with 12 bases between the two germline ends. The germline CDR1 and CDR2 sequences are DFQATT and SNEGSKA (reference sequence). The CDR3, as DNA: TGCAGTGCTAGTGGTCGGTTGGGGCAGTTCTTC. As protein: CSASGRLGQFF.

This chain connects TRBV6-5 to TRBJ1-1; D perhaps matches TRBD1 (5 bases). CDR3 size: 16 residues. CDR1 is MNHEY and CDR2 is SVGAGI in the germline V gene. V was shortened by 0 bases and J by 4 bases, with 15 bases between the two germline ends. The chain's CDR3 is CASSYSIVPGVTEAFF. As DNA, the CDR3 is TGTGCCAGCAGTTACTCGATTGTACCGGGGGTCACTGAAGCTTTCTTT.

CDR3 nucleotides: TGCGCCAGCAGCTTGACGACCGTCGGGGAGCAGTACTTC. It translates to CASSLTTVGEQYF. The chain recombines TRBV5-1 with TRBJ2-7, with D uncertain. From germline, CDR1 is SGHRS and CDR2 YFSETQ. V was trimmed by 1 base and J by 7 bases, leaving 12 bases between them. This CDR3 contains 13 residues.

This clone was recorded only once. This rearrangement joins TRBV4-1 to TRBJ1-6; 7 nucleotides line up with TRBD1. Trimming took 3 bases from V and 6 from J; bases not matched to a gene: 8. Per germline, CDR1 MGHRA and CDR2 YSYEKL. CDR3 size: 16 residues. CDR3: CASSHETGTFNSPLHF. The CDR3 DNA reads TGCGCCAGCAGCCACGAGACAGGGACCTTTAATTCACCCCTCCACTTT.

The chain couples TRBV10-3 to TRBJ1-2, with 7 nucleotides matching TRBD1. Trimming took 0 bases from V and 7 from J; bases not matched to a gene: 5. In germline, CDR1 is ENHRY, CDR2 SYGVKD. The CDR3 totals 14 residues. The CDR3 bases are TGTGCCATCAGTGAGTCGCGACAGGGAGGTGGCTACACCTTC. Its translation: CAISESRQGGGYTF.

The V gene is TRBV25-1, the J gene TRBJ2-7; no definite D call. The CDR3 is made up of 14 amino acids. V lost 6 bases and J 9 bases, leaving 21 bases between the germline ends. Germline V CDR1 and CDR2: MGHDK, SYGVNS. CDR3 residues: CASRMGLGWEGQYF. In DNA form, the CDR3 reads TGTGCCAGCAGGATGGGTCTTGGGTGGGAAGGGCAGTACTTC.

V and J are TRBV5-6 and TRBJ2-7; 7 bases line up with TRBD2. The V segment lost 0 bases and the J segment 7 bases; nucleotides outside the gene matches: 10. CDR3 length equals 15 residues. Germline V gene data show CDR1 as SGHDT and CDR2 as YYEEEE. CDR3 sequence: CASSLAGLGPREQYF. CDR3 nucleotides: TGTGCCAGCAGCTTGGCCGGACTAGGGCCGCGGGAGCAGTACTTC. The variable domain in full, with the rest retrieved from reference TRBV5-6 and TRBJ2-7, is DAGVTQSPTHLIKTRGQQVTLRCSPKSGHDTVSWYQQALGQGPQFIFQYYEEEERQRGNFPDRFSGHQFPNYSSELNVNALLLGDSALYLCASSLAGLGPREQYFGPGTRLTVT.